Listed below are T cell receptor beta chains from one sample, sequenced in a study of cytomegalovirus exposure and HLA in healthy donors. Sequencing was performed with immunoSEQ multiplex PCR; in TCRdb, only in-frame clones are kept and a portion is missing. Of about 73,000 clones listed, approximately 61% are singletons. Specimen: PBMCs. The receptor source for this set is a woman between 50 and 59 years old in good health and CMV-seropositive. CDR3s include the opening cysteine and the closing phenylalanine or tryptophan. Each record gives: J gene, clone size, V gene, CDR3 length, D gene, CDR3 protein, CDR3 DNA. The D gene is left open where the match is weak. Only some rows state a clone size, as once, few, many or a class for expanded clones.

>TRBJ1-6|-|TRBV9|15|TRBD1
CASSFRTGVDSPLHF
TGTGCCAGCAGCTTCCGAACAGGGGTGGATTCACCCCTCCACTTT
>TRBJ2-7|few|TRBV5-4|16|TRBD1
CASSWGDREWTYEQYF
TGTGCCAGCAGCTGGGGGGACAGGGAATGGACCTACGAGCAGTACTTC
>TRBJ2-7|-|TRBV5-4|12|-
CASSDDSYEQYF
TGTGCCAGCAGTGACGACAGCTACGAGCAGTACTTC
>TRBJ2-2|-|TRBV11-3|15|-
CASSLDDGRTGELFF
TGTGCCAGCAGCTTAGATGATGGGCGCACCGGGGAGCTGTTTTTT
>TRBJ1-6|-|TRBV7-9|15|TRBD1
CASSIDRGWNSPLHF
TGTGCCAGCAGCATCGACAGGGGATGGAATTCACCCCTCCACTTT
>TRBJ2-1|-|TRBV7-9|10|-
CASSSLEQFF
TGTGCCAGCAGCTCTCTTGAGCAGTTCTTC
>TRBJ2-5|-|TRBV7-7|14|TRBD2
CASSLARRGETQYF
TGTGCCAGCAGCTTAGCTCGGCGGGGGGAGACCCAGTACTTC
>TRBJ1-2|-|TRBV11-2|15|-
CASSLTPGEGRGYTF
TGTGCCAGCAGCTTAACTCCCGGGGAGGGTCGTGGCTACACCTTC
>TRBJ1-4|-|TRBV4-2|15|-
CASSPTTSTNEKLFF
TGTGCCAGCAGCCCAACGACATCAACTAATGAAAAACTGTTTTTT
>TRBJ1-6|-|TRBV19|15|-
CASSQFREQDSPLHF
TGTGCCAGTAGTCAATTCCGGGAGCAAGATTCACCCCTCCACTTT
>TRBJ1-1|-|TRBV9|12|-
CASSVEEGEAFF
TGTGCCAGCAGCGTAGAGGAGGGTGAGGCTTTCTTT
>TRBJ1-4|-|TRBV6-5|15|TRBD1
CASSADRARNEKLFF
TGTGCCAGCAGTGCCGACAGGGCCCGAAATGAAAAACTGTTTTTT
>TRBJ2-5|-|TRBV18|17|TRBD2
CASSPSPGLAGQETQYF
TGTGCCAGCTCACCAAGTCCCGGACTAGCGGGTCAAGAGACCCAGTACTTC
>TRBJ2-3|-|TRBV9|16|-
CASSRYTGPPTDTQYF
TGTGCCAGCAGCAGATACACAGGGCCCCCCACAGATACGCAGTATTTT
>TRBJ2-3|-|TRBV5-1|15|TRBD2
CASSPLAGGPDTQYF
TGCGCCAGCAGCCCACTAGCGGGGGGCCCGGATACGCAGTATTTT
>TRBJ1-2|-|TRBV5-6|16|-
CASSLGGQGRPYGYTF
TGTGCCAGCAGCTTGGGGGGTCAGGGGAGACCCTATGGCTACACCTTC
>TRBJ2-5|-|TRBV4-1|17|TRBD2
CASSQESSGGYQETQYF
TGCGCCAGCAGCCAAGAATCTAGCGGGGGATACCAAGAGACCCAGTACTTC
>TRBJ1-2|few|TRBV5-5|14|-
CASSLGSGVIGYTF
TGTGCCAGCAGCTTAGGTTCCGGGGTAATTGGCTACACCTTC
>TRBJ2-1|-|TRBV19|14|TRBD1
CASSIGTGPNEQFF
TGTGCCAGTAGTATCGGGACAGGTCCCAATGAGCAGTTCTTC
>TRBJ2-6|few|TRBV7-9|15|-
CASSLLDSLLNVLTF
TGTGCCAGCAGCTTACTGGACAGCCTTCTGAACGTCCTGACTTTC
>TRBJ2-2|-|TRBV6-1|14|TRBD1
CASSERQGTGELFF
TGTGCCAGCAGCGAGAGACAGGGCACCGGGGAGCTGTTTTTT
>TRBJ1-3|-|TRBV5-1|15|-
CASRTGREAGNTIYF
TGCGCCAGCAGGACGGGGAGAGAGGCTGGAAACACCATATATTTT
>TRBJ2-2|-|TRBV27|14|-
CASSSGQSAGELFF
TGTGCCAGCAGTTCTGGACAGTCGGCGGGTGAGCTGTTTTTT
>TRBJ2-2|-|TRBV6-1|15|-
CASSQGSGNTGELFF
TGTGCCAGCTCTCAGGGGAGCGGAAACACCGGGGAGCTGTTTTTT
>TRBJ1-2|-|TRBV11-1|14|TRBD1
CASSRTGGSYGYTF
TGTGCCAGCAGCAGAACAGGGGGCTCTTATGGCTACACCTTC
>TRBJ1-6|many|TRBV11-2|11|-
CASSSNSPLHF
TGTGCCAGCAGCTCAAATTCACCCCTCCACTTT
>TRBJ1-2|-|TRBV5-1|13|-
CASSEGGIHGYTF
TGCGCCAGCAGCGAAGGGGGTATCCATGGCTACACCTTC
>TRBJ1-2|-|TRBV11-2|15|-
CASSLGPGSNDGYTF
TGTGCCAGCAGCTTAGGACCCGGGAGTAACGATGGCTACACCTTC
>TRBJ1-6|-|TRBV7-9|12|-
CSSSLARGSLHF
TGTTCCAGCAGCTTAGCGAGGGGGTCCCTCCACTTT
>TRBJ2-5|-|TRBV2|13|-
CASKGGGVGTQYF
TGTGCCAGCAAGGGGGGGGGAGTAGGGACCCAGTACTTC
>TRBJ2-3|-|TRBV14|15|-
CASSQRGFPTDTQYF
TGTGCCAGCAGCCAAAGGGGGTTTCCCACAGATACGCAGTATTTT
>TRBJ1-2|few|TRBV11-2|15|-
CASSLSGRESYGYTF
TGTGCCAGCAGCTTATCGGGAAGAGAGAGCTATGGCTACACCTTC
>TRBJ2-7|-|TRBV4-1|15|-
CASSQDRGIHYEQYF
TGCGCCAGCAGCCAAGATAGGGGGATACACTACGAGCAGTACTTC
>TRBJ2-2|-|TRBV9|13|-
CASSAPMTGELFF
TGTGCCAGCAGCGCCCCCATGACCGGGGAGCTGTTTTTT
>TRBJ1-4|-|TRBV5-4|13|-
CASSLERGSRLFF
TGTGCCAGCAGCTTGGAACGGGGGTCCCGGCTGTTTTTT